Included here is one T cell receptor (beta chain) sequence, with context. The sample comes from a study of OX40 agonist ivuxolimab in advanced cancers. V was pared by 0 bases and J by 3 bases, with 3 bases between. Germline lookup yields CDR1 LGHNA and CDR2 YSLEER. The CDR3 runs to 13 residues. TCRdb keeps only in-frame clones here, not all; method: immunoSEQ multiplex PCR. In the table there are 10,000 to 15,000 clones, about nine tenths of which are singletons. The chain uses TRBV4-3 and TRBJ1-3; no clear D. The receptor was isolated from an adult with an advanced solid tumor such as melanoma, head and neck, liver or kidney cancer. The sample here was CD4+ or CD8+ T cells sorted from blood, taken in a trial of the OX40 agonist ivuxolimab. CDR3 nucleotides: TGCGCCAGCAGCCAAGATGGTGGAAACACCATATATTTT. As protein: CASSQDGGNTIYF.